Described below is a single T cell receptor beta chain sequence and its context. Its antigen is undetermined. Amplification of TCR alpha and beta CDR3 regions from RNA used iRepertoire nested multiplex PCR. For one-step reverse transcription and amplification, roughly 95-450 ng of tissue mRNA or PBMC total RNA was used. From the multiplex PCR reads, TCRdb called clonotypes with MiXCR, one entry per CDR3 protein. The sample includes 300,000 to 400,000 distinct CDR3 sequences, 41% of them seen just once. Between the trimmed V and J ends, which lost 6 bases and 4 bases, there was a span of 13 bases. Germline-derived CDR1 and CDR2 are MDHEN and SYDVKM. The CDR3 has 14 residues. The source of the sample is a study of glioma-infiltrating T cells. The overall study: Some 1 million peripheral T cells were targeted at roughly 4.5- to 10-fold coverage. The study's findings and limits: Very few CDR3 sequences were shared between tissue and blood. Tissue-blood divergence was below expectation in non-neoplastic patients, above in gliomas.

The rearrangement joins TRBV28 to TRBJ2-1, with D perhaps TRBD2 (6 bases). This sequence originates from a human donor with low-grade glioma or glioblastoma, undergoing nonglioma brain surgery, or in good health (not recorded which). Sample: glioma tissue, nonneoplastic brain tissue, or PBMCs (not recorded which). The CDR3 sequence is CASSFLALYNEQFF. The CDR3 region has the DNA TGTGCCAGCAGCTTCCTAGCGTTGTACAATGAGCAGTTCTTC.